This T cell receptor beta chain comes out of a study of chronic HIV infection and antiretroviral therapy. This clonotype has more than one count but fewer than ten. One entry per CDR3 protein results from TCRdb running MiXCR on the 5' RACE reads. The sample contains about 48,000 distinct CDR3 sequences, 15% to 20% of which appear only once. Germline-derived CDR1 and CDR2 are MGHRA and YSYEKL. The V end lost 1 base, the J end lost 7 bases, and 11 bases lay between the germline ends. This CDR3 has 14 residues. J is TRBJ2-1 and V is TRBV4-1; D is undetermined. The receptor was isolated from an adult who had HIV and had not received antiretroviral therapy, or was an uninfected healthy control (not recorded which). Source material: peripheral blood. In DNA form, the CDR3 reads TGCGCCAGCAGCCAAGTCATAGCTGGGAATGAGCAGTTCTTC. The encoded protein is CASSQVIAGNEQFF.